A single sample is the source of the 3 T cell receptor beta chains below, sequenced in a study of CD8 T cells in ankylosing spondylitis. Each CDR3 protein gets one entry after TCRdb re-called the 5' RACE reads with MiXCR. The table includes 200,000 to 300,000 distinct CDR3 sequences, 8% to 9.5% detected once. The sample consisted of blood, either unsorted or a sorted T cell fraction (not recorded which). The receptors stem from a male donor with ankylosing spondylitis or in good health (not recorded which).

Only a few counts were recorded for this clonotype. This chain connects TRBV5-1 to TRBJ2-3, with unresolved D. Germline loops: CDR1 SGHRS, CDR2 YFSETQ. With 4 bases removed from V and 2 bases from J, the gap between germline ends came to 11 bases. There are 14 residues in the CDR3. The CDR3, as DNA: TGCGCCAGCAGCCCCACGGAGACCACAGATACGCAGTATTTT. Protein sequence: CASSPTETTDTQYF.

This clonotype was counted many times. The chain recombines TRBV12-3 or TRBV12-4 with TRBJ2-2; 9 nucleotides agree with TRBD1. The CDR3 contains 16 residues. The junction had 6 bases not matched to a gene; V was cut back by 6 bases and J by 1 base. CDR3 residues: CASSPSGQGNTGELFF. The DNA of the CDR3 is TGTGCCAGCAGCCCCTCGGGACAGGGGAACACCGGGGAGCTGTTTTTT.

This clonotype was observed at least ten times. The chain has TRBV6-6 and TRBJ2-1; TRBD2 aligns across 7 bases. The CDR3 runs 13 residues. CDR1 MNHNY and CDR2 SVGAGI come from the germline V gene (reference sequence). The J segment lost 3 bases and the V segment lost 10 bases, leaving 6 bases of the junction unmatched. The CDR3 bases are TGTGCCACACTAGCGCTAATCTACAATGAGCAGTTCTTC. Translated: CATLALIYNEQFF.